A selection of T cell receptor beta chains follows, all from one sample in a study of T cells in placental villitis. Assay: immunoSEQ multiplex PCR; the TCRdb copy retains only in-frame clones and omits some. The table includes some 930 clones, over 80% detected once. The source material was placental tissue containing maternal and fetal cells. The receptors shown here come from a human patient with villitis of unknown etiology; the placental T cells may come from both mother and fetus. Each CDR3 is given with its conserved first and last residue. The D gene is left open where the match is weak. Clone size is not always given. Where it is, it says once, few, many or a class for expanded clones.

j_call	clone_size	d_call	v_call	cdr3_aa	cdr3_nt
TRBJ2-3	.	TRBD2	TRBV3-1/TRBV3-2	CASSTLLLAGSTDTQYF	TGTGCCAGCAGCACCCTCCTACTAGCGGGGTCCACAGATACGCAGTATTTT
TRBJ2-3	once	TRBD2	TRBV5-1	CASNGDSGGAADTQYF	TGCGCCAGCAACGGCGACAGCGGGGGGGCAGCAGATACGCAGTATTTT
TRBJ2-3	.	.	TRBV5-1	CASMETRLSTDTQYF	TGCGCCAGCATGGAGACTCGATTAAGCACAGATACGCAGTATTTT
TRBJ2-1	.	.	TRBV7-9	CASSSNYNEQFF	TGTGCCAGCAGCTCCAACTACAATGAGCAGTTCTTC
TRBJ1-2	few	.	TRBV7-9	CATSGLGYGYTF	TGTGCCACCAGCGGACTTGGGTATGGCTACACCTTC